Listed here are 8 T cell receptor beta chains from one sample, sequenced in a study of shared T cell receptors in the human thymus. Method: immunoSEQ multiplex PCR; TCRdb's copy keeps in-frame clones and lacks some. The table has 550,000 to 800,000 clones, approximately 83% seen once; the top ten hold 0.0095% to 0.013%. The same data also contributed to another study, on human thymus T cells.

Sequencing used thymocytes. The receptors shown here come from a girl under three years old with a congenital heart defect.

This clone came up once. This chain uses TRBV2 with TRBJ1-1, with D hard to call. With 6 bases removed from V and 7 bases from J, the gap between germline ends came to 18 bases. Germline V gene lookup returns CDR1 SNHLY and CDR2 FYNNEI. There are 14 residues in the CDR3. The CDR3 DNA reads TGTGCCAGCAGCAGGACGGGAAGGGCGATTGAAGCTTTCTTT. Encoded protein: CASSRTGRAIEAFF.

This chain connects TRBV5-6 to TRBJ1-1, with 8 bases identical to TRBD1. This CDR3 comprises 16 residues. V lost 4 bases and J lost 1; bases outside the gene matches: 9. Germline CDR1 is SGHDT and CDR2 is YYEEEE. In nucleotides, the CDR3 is TGTGCCAGCAGCGCGGAGGAGGACAGGGCGAACACTGAAGCTTTCTTT. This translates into CASSAEEDRANTEAFF.

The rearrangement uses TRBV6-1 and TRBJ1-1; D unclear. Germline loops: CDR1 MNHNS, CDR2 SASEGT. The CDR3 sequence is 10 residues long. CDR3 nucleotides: TGTAGTTACTATCCCACTGAAGCTTTCTTT. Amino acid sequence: CSYYPTEAFF.

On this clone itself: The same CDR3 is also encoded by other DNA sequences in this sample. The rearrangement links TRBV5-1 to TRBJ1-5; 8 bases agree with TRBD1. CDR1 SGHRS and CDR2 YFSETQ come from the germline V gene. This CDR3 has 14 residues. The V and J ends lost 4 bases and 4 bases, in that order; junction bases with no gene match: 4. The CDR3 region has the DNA TGCGCCAGCAGCCTTGGGACAGGTAATCAGCCCCAGCATTTT. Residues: CASSLGTGNQPQHF.

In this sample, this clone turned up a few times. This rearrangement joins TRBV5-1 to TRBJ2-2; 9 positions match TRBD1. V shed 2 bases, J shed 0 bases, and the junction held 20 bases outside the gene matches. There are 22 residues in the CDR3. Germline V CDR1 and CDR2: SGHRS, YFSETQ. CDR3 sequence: CASSFPDRGIGGELPNTGELFF. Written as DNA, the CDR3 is TGCGCCAGCAGCTTCCCGGACAGGGGAATTGGAGGGGAACTTCCGAACACCGGGGAGCTGTTTTTT. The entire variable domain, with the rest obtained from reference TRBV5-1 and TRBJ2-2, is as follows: KAGVTQTPRYLIKTRGQQVTLSCSPISGHRSVSWYQQTPGQGLQFLFEYFSETQRNKGNFPGRFSGRQFSNSRSEMNVSTLELGDSALYLCASSFPDRGIGGELPNTGELFFGEGSRLTVL.

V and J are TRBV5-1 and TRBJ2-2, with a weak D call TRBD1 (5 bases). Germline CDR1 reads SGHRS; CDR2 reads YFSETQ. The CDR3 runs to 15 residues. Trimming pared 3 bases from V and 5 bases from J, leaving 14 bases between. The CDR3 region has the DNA TGCGCCAGCAGCTACCAAAGGGCAGGGACCGGGGAGCTGTTTTTT. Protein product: CASSYQRAGTGELFF.

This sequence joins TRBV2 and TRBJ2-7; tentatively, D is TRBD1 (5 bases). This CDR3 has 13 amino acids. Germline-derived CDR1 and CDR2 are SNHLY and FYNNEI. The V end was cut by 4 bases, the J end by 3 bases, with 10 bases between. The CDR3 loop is CASSGQGNYEQYF. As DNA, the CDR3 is TGTGCCAGCAGTGGTCAGGGTAACTACGAGCAGTACTTC.

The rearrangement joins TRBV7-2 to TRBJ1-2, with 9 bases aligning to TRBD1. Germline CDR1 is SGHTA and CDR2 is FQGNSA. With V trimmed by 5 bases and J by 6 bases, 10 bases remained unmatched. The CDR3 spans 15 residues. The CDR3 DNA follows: TGTGCCAGCAGCGCAGAACGGACAGGGGAAGATGGCTACACCTTC. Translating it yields CASSAERTGEDGYTF.